The 3 T cell receptor beta chains reported below all come from one sample, sequenced in a study of regulatory T cells in long-lasting Graves disease. Time point of the sample: persistent/refractory GD, antithyroid drugs over 5 years with positive TRAb. The TCR library was made from RNA extracted from PBMCs. Library construction for TCR beta used iRepertoire HTBI primers and Arm-PCR of CDR3 regions. TCRdb fed the multiplex PCR reads into MiXCR, producing one record per CDR3 protein. The sample holds 450,000 or so distinct CDR3 sequences, less than 25% seen once. This specimen consisted of peripheral blood mononuclear cells (PBMCs), obtained when the disease was refractory, from a patient treated with antithyroid drugs. The receptor set was obtained from a female donor with Graves disease.

This clonotype was counted many times. The chain couples TRBV28 to TRBJ1-6, with 8 positions matching TRBD1. Per the germline V gene, CDR1 is MDHEN and CDR2 is SYDVKM. The CDR3 runs 16 residues. Trimming took 6 bases from V and 0 from J; bases not matched to a gene: 4. The DNA of the CDR3 is TGTGCCAGCAGCGGACAGGGCAGCTCCTATAATTCACCCCTCCACTTT. This translates into CASSGQGSSYNSPLHF.

The chain uses TRBV29-1 and TRBJ2-2, with D maybe TRBD1 (6 bases). CDR1 and CDR2 (germline): SQVTM, ANQGSEA. With 7 bases removed from V and 1 base from J, the gap between germline ends came to 19 bases. The CDR3 runs 16 residues. The CDR3 spells CSATSGALLNTGELFF. Written as DNA, the CDR3 is TGCAGCGCCACTTCAGGGGCGTTATTGAACACCGGGGAGCTGTTTTTT.

This clonotype was picked up a small number of times. The rearrangement links TRBV27 to TRBJ2-7, with 9 bases lining up with TRBD2. Per the germline V gene, CDR1 is MNHEY and CDR2 is SMNVEV (reference sequence). CDR3 length: 15 residues. With 6 bases clipped from V and 0 bases from J, the junction kept 6 bases outside the gene matches. The CDR3: CASRGSGGISYEQYF. CDR3 nucleotides: TGTGCCAGCAGGGGTAGCGGGGGAATCTCCTACGAGCAGTACTTC.